The entry that follows covers one T cell receptor beta chain sequence. What it binds is unknown. The record originates from a study of OX40 agonist ivuxolimab in advanced cancers. Study-wide points: By week 6 at 0.1 to 3.0 mg/kg, blood CD4+ and CD8+ T cells had expanded clonally.

The assay was immunoSEQ multiplex PCR, and TCRdb's table has in-frame clones only and misses some. Of under 20,000 clones in the sample, roughly 84% were seen once. This CDR3 has 15 residues. The V gene's germline CDR1 is SGHTS and CDR2 YDEGEE. The junction had 6 bases not matched to a gene; V was cut back by 0 bases and J by 5 bases. Sequenced here: CD4+ or CD8+ T cells sorted from blood, sampled in a trial of the OX40 agonist ivuxolimab. The TCR sequence derives from an adult with an advanced solid tumor such as melanoma, head and neck, liver or kidney cancer. The chain uses TRBV5-8 and TRBJ2-5; 8 nucleotides align to TRBD1. CDR3: CASSLGPGGEETQYF. The CDR3 DNA sequence: TGTGCCAGCAGCTTGGGCCCAGGGGGCGAGGAGACCCAGTACTTC.